This TCR beta chain appears in the sequencing data of a study of immune reconstitution after stem cell transplant in scleroderma. MiXCR, applied by TCRdb to the RT-PCR reads, yields one record per CDR3 protein. The sample has about 5,600 distinct CDR3 sequences, roughly 8% seen once. V was clipped by 3 bases and J by 3 bases, with 9 bases between them. CDR1 and CDR2 from the germline V gene are MNHEY and SVGEGT. CDR3 length equals 13 residues. This clonotype was observed a single time. This sequence joins TRBV6-2 or TRBV6-3 and TRBJ2-7; tentatively, D is TRBD1 (5 bases). This sequence originates from a male donor with systemic sclerosis. The sample was collected before or after autologous hematopoietic stem cell transplantation (not recorded which). The CDR3 here is CASSYRQRYEQYF. DNA of the CDR3: TGTGCCAGCAGTTATAGACAGCGCTACGAGCAGTACTTC.